This TCR beta chain is drawn from a study of cytomegalovirus exposure and HLA in healthy donors. As regards this clone: Its target is unknown.

Per germline, CDR1 SNHLY and CDR2 FYNNEI. Trimming cost V 6 bases and J 11 bases, with 14 bases left between them. The CDR3 is made up of 12 amino acids. The study ran its PCR with 60 Vbeta and 13 Jbeta primers. Clones were read by immunoSEQ multiplex PCR, and TCRdb kept only the in-frame ones, dropping some. The sample holds 95,000 to 150,000 clones; roughly 80% are singletons and the top ten take approximately 1.3%. Findings of the study overall: By HLA locus, TCR association rates varied in a later analysis, with DRB1 showing the most and HLA-C the fewest. The likely explanation for a cluster of highly shared sequence variants was sequencing artifact. A list of approximately 150 TCR beta chains associated with cytomegalovirus was given.

This TCR came from a female donor in good health and CMV-seronegative. The sequenced sample was PBMCs. This sequence joins TRBV2 and TRBJ2-1; tentative D call: TRBD1 (6 bases). In nucleotides, the CDR3 is TGTGCCAGCAGCGAGGACAGCGGCAAGCAGTTCTTC. This sequence encodes CASSEDSGKQFF.